This T cell receptor beta chain was obtained from a study of T cell repertoires in cytomegalovirus infection. Across the study: Indications of both CMV infection and matching HLA type were provided by public TCR beta signatures.

In its sample, this clonotype was seen a few times. What it binds is not known. General study results and limits: There were carriers of CMV plus the relevant HLA, and cumulative public TCR beta family frequency identified them.

This CDR3 contains 17 residues. Germline V lookup: CDR1 SGHDT, CDR2 YYEEEE. Trimming cost V 4 bases and J 4 bases, with 23 bases left between them. One entry per CDR3 protein, called by TCRdb with MiXCR from the reads. The sample yields fewer than 850,000 distinct CDR3 sequences, under 35% seen once. Source: cultured CD8+ T cells from PBMCs, taken from culture after CMV antigen stimulation. The V gene is TRBV5-6, the J gene TRBJ1-1; a possible D gene is TRBD1 (6 bases). The receptor was isolated from a human donor in good health (CMV status not recorded). Some clones in this sample may be carry-over from other donors' samples. The CDR3 nucleotides are TGTGCCAGCAGCGGCCGGGACACCATAGGAGTGGGCACTGAAGCTTTCTTT. This translates into CASSGRDTIGVGTEAFF. Filled out from reference TRBV5-6 and TRBJ1-1, the complete variable domain reads DAGVTQSPTHLIKTRGQQVTLRCSPKSGHDTVSWYQQALGQGPQFIFQYYEEEERQRGNFPDRFSGHQFPNYSSELNVNALLLGDSALYLCASSGRDTIGVGTEAFFGQGTRLTVV.